The 6 T cell receptor beta chains below all came from one sample that was sequenced in a study of blood T cells in healthy people across ages. The use of a sample-barcoded 5' primer and a J-beta primer mix characterized a second PCR of about 6 to 11 cycles. One entry per CDR3 protein results from TCRdb running MiXCR on the 5' RACE reads. The sample contains approximately 730,000 distinct CDR3 sequences, roughly 45% of which appear only once. Sequencing used blood. These receptors all stem from a woman aged 55 to 70 in good health.

This clonotype has at least ten counts. The chain combines TRBV4-1 with TRBJ2-7; no clear D gene. There are 13 residues in the CDR3. Germline assignment: CDR1 MGHRA and CDR2 YSYEKL. V lost 4 bases and J 5 bases, leaving 12 bases between the germline ends. DNA of the CDR3: TGCGCCAGCAGCCCATCTAGGGTCAACGAGCAGTACTTC. As protein: CASSPSRVNEQYF.

This sequence joins TRBV9 and TRBJ2-1; tentative D call: TRBD2 (5 bases). Germline V gene lookup returns CDR1 SGDLS and CDR2 YYNGEE. Trimming left V 0 bases short and J 0 bases short, with 7 bases between. CDR3 length: 15 residues. CDR3 region: CASSVVGSSYNEQFF. For the CDR3, the DNA is TGTGCCAGCAGCGTAGTGGGGAGCTCCTACAATGAGCAGTTCTTC.

CDR3 region: CASSWGTSGGYNEQFF. The CDR3 DNA reads as TGTGCCAGCAGTTGGGGGACATCGGGGGGGTACAATGAGCAGTTCTTC. V usage is TRBV2 and J usage is TRBJ2-1; 8 bases align to TRBD2. Losses at the gene ends were 5 bases for V and 4 bases for J; bases not matched to a gene: 10. Germline V gene sequence: CDR1 SNHLY, CDR2 FYNNEI. The CDR3 is 16 amino acids.

CDR3 DNA sequence: TGCAGTGCTAGTAAAGTCGGGGCATGGGCAGATACGCAGTATTTT. This gives the protein CSASKVGAWADTQYF. The chain employs TRBV20-1 and TRBJ2-3, with D tentatively TRBD1 or TRBD2 (5 bases each). The CDR3 has 15 amino acids. The germline CDR1 and CDR2 sequences are DFQATT and SNEGSKA (reference sequence). The V and J ends lost 3 bases and 4 bases respectively, with 17 bases between them.

This clonotype has only a few counts. This chain joins TRBV9 and TRBJ2-7; D remains unclear. The CDR3 length is 14 residues. Germline V lookup: CDR1 SGDLS, CDR2 YYNGEE. The V end was cut by 0 bases, the J end by 1 base, with 8 bases between. Here the CDR3 reads CASSVASRSYEQYF. The CDR3, as DNA: TGTGCCAGCAGCGTAGCTAGTCGGTCCTACGAGCAGTACTTC. Full variable domain (outside the CDR3, taken from reference TRBV9 and TRBJ2-7): DSGVTQTPKHLITATGQRVTLRCSPRSGDLSVYWYQQSLDQGLQFLIQYYNGEERAKGNILERFSAQQFPDLHSELNLSSLELGDSALYFCASSVASRSYEQYFGPGTRLTVT.

The rearrangement joins TRBV20-1 to TRBJ2-5; TRBD2 aligns across 8 bases. CDR3 length equals 14 residues. Germline-derived CDR1 and CDR2 are DFQATT and SNEGSKA (reference sequence). The ends lost 5 bases at V and 7 bases at J; junction bases unmatched: 12. CDR3 in amino acids: CSAFDGTSDVTQYF. As DNA, the CDR3 is TGCAGTGCTTTTGACGGGACTAGTGACGTGACCCAGTACTTC.